These 5 T cell receptor beta chains originate from one sample sequenced in a study of T cells in Graves' hyperthyroidism and ophthalmopathy. Regions amplified from RNA transcripts were the TCR beta CDR3 regions. HTBI primers drove first-round RT-PCR of the TCR CDR3. TCRdb reanalysed the multiplex PCR reads using MiXCR and keeps one entry per CDR3 protein. The sample shows nearly 750,000 distinct CDR3 sequences, under 45% of them seen only once. Source material: blood. The source is a woman between 40 and 50 years old with Graves' hyperthyroidism.

Many counts were recorded for this clonotype. V gene TRBV7-9 combines with J gene TRBJ1-2, with D maybe TRBD1 (6 bases). Germline V gene lookup returns CDR1 SEHNR and CDR2 FQNEAQ (reference sequence). V was shortened by 9 bases and J by 6 bases, with 17 bases between the two germline ends. The CDR3 loop spans 13 amino acids. CDR3 sequence: CASWVDRNNGYTF. The CDR3 coding sequence is TGTGCCAGTTGGGTCGACAGGAATAATGGCTACACCTTC.

This chain connects TRBV7-2 to TRBJ2-7, with D maybe TRBD1 (6 bases). Trimming shortened V by 6 bases and J by 7 bases, and 10 bases separated the two germline ends. This CDR3 is built from 11 residues. Germline CDR1 is SGHTA and CDR2 is FQGNSA. The CDR3 protein is CASRSGTEQYF. The CDR3 coding sequence is TGTGCCAGCAGATCCGGGACAGAGCAGTACTTC. Variable domain in full (rest from reference TRBV7-2 and TRBJ2-7): GAGVSQSPSNKVTEKGKDVELRCDPISGHTALYWYRQSLGQGLEFLIYFQGNSAPDKSGLPSDRFSAERTGGSVSTLTIQRTQQEDSAVYLCASRSGTEQYFGPGTRLTVT.

This clonotype was found many times. This CDR3 reads CASSVRPGGARNEQYF. The CDR3 nucleotides are TGTGCCAGCAGCGTAAGGCCCGGGGGGGCTAGGAACGAGCAGTACTTC. J is TRBJ2-7 and V is TRBV9; 8 bases line up with TRBD2. The V and J ends lost 1 base and 5 bases, in that order; junction bases with no gene match: 11. The CDR3 extends over 16 amino acids. Germline V gives CDR1 SGDLS, CDR2 YYNGEE.

This clonotype was seen ten or more times. The chain has TRBV10-1 and TRBJ1-1; 9 nucleotides agree with TRBD1. J lost 4 bases, V lost 3 bases, and 3 bases had no gene match. The CDR3 has 14 amino acids. From germline, CDR1 is WNHNN and CDR2 SYGVQD (reference sequence). The CDR3: CASSDTGGGTEAFF. The CDR3 bases are TGCGCCAGCAGTGATACAGGGGGCGGCACTGAAGCTTTCTTT.

This rearrangement joins TRBV7-9 to TRBJ1-3; no clear D gene. Between the trimmed V and J ends, which lost 3 bases and 8 bases, there was a span of 17 bases. The CDR3 covers 15 residues. Germline CDR1 is SEHNR and CDR2 is FQNEAQ (reference sequence). The DNA for the CDR3 is TGTGCCAGCAGCTTTCAGAACCTTATTTTGGACACCATATATTTT. Protein: CASSFQNLILDTIYF.